This is a list of T cell receptor beta chains from one sample in a study of cytomegalovirus exposure and HLA in healthy donors. The protocol was immunoSEQ multiplex PCR, while the TCRdb copy is restricted to in-frame clones and leaves out a portion. The repertoire holds 120,000 or so clones, with over 70% as singletons. Sequenced: PBMCs. Receptor source: a female donor in good health and CMV-seronegative. Both conserved end residues are part of each CDR3. The D gene is left open where the match is weak. Some rows have no size entry. The others give once, few or many, or a class for an expanded clone.

>TRBV7-3|.|TRBD2|13|TRBJ2-5
CASGRGSQETQYF
TGTGCCAGCGGGAGGGGCAGTCAAGAGACCCAGTACTTC
>TRBV2|.|.|15|TRBJ1-1
CASSENPQPGTEAFF
TGTGCCAGCAGTGAAAACCCCCAGCCGGGCACTGAAGCTTTCTTT
>TRBV7-3|.|.|14|TRBJ1-6
CASSLIGGSSPLHF
TGTGCCAGCAGCTTAATCGGTGGGAGTTCACCCCTCCACTTT
>TRBV10-2|.|.|13|TRBJ2-7
CASTERLKYEQYF
TGCGCCAGCACCGAGCGGCTGAAGTACGAGCAGTACTTC
>TRBV5-6|.|TRBD1|16|TRBJ2-3
CASSTGQAPSTDTQYF
TGTGCCAGCAGCACCGGACAGGCCCCTAGCACAGATACGCAGTATTTT
>TRBV19|.|.|14|TRBJ2-6
CASRQGAGANVLTF
TGTGCCAGTAGACAGGGAGCCGGGGCCAACGTCCTGACTTTC
>TRBV11-2|.|TRBD1|16|TRBJ1-2
CASSFAGTGGIYGYTF
TGTGCCAGCAGCTTCGCCGGGACAGGGGGAATCTATGGCTACACCTTC
>TRBV5-1|.|.|15|TRBJ2-2
CASSFDWPVGGELFF
TGCGCCAGCAGCTTTGACTGGCCGGTGGGCGGGGAGCTGTTTTTT
>TRBV9|few|.|15|TRBJ1-6
CASSRTGGQHSPLHF
TGTGCCAGCAGCCGAACGGGGGGTCAGCATTCACCCCTCCACTTT
>TRBV28|.|TRBD1|13|TRBJ2-7
CASSRDRGYEQYF
TGTGCCAGCAGTCGAGACAGGGGCTACGAGCAGTACTTC
>TRBV2|.|.|16|TRBJ1-5
CASSDGAGLSNQPQHF
TGTGCCAGCAGTGATGGGGCGGGACTTAGCAATCAGCCCCAGCATTTT
>TRBV5-1|few|.|13|TRBJ1-2
CASSLTTGSSYTF
TGCGCCAGCAGCTTGACTACAGGGTCGAGCTACACCTTC
>TRBV4-1|.|TRBD1|13|TRBJ2-7
CASSRTGGVEQYF
TGCGCCAGCAGTCGGACAGGGGGCGTTGAGCAGTACTTC
>TRBV19|once|.|15|TRBJ1-2
CASSIHFRDNYGYTF
TGTGCCAGTAGTATCCATTTCCGGGATAACTATGGCTACACCTTC
>TRBV6-4|.|TRBD2|15|TRBJ2-1
CASSDSSGRGNEQFF
TGTGCCAGCAGTGACTCGAGCGGGAGGGGGAATGAGCAGTTCTTC
>TRBV5-6|.|.|14|TRBJ2-7
CASSLPSPIYEQYF
TGTGCCAGCAGCTTGCCTAGCCCTATCTACGAGCAGTACTTC
>TRBV9|.|TRBD1|15|TRBJ1-1
CASSEDPGGRTEAFF
TGTGCCAGCAGCGAAGATCCAGGGGGCAGGACTGAAGCTTTCTTT
>TRBV9|once|.|16|TRBJ2-6
CASSPWAGSGANVLTF
TGTGCCAGCAGCCCCTGGGCGGGCTCTGGGGCCAACGTCCTGACTTTC
>TRBV27|.|TRBD1|15|TRBJ2-2
CASSSNRGHTGELFF
TGTGCCAGCAGTTCTAACAGGGGGCACACCGGGGAGCTGTTTTTT
>TRBV13|.|TRBD2|16|TRBJ2-7
CASSRRLAGGQYEQYF
TGTGCCAGCAGCCGCAGACTAGCGGGGGGCCAATACGAGCAGTACTTC
>TRBV6-1|.|TRBD1|15|TRBJ1-1
CASSEQGALNTEAFF
TGTGCCAGCAGTGAACAGGGGGCTCTGAACACTGAAGCTTTCTTT
>TRBV30|.|.|14|TRBJ2-3
CAWSWGGPGDTQYF
TGTGCCTGGAGTTGGGGGGGCCCCGGAGATACGCAGTATTTT
>TRBV30|.|TRBD1|14|TRBJ2-7
CAWDRAPSSYEQYF
TGTGCCTGGGACAGGGCACCAAGCTCCTACGAGCAGTACTTC
>TRBV16|.|TRBD2|19|TRBJ2-6
CASSQFGGLADSGANVLTF
TGTGCCAGCAGCCAATTTGGGGGACTAGCGGACTCTGGGGCCAACGTCCTGACTTTC
>TRBV6-1|.|.|15|TRBJ2-1
CASSKRTELNNEQFF
TGTGCCAGCAGTAAACGGACTGAGCTGAACAATGAGCAGTTCTTC
>TRBV27|.|TRBD1|18|TRBJ2-7
CASSRIGTGGSSSYEQYF
TGTGCCAGCAGCAGGATAGGGACAGGGGGTTCCAGCTCCTACGAGCAGTACTTC
>TRBV6-1|few|TRBD1|15|TRBJ1-3
CASREKLTGGNTIYF
TGTGCCAGCAGAGAGAAATTGACAGGGGGAAACACCATATATTTT
>TRBV5-1|.|TRBD2|16|TRBJ2-5
CASSLFLAGGEETQYF
TGCGCCAGCAGCTTGTTTCTAGCGGGAGGGGAAGAGACCCAGTACTTC
>TRBV29-1|.|.|12|TRBJ1-1
CSVERGGTEAFF
TGCAGCGTTGAACGGGGGGGCACTGAAGCTTTCTTT
>TRBV30|.|TRBD2|15|TRBJ2-2
CAWSVLAGGTGELFF
TGTGCCTGGAGTGTACTAGCGGGGGGGACCGGGGAGCTGTTTTTT
>TRBV7-2|few|.|13|TRBJ1-4
CASSLVGGIILFF
TGTGCCAGCAGCCTAGTGGGGGGGATAATACTGTTTTTT
>TRBV18|.|.|15|TRBJ1-3
CASSPPPSSGNTIYF
TGTGCCAGCTCACCACCCCCGAGCTCTGGAAACACCATATATTTT
>TRBV2|.|.|15|TRBJ1-4
CASSGRGLESEKLFF
TGTGCCAGCAGTGGACGAGGCCTCGAGAGTGAAAAACTGTTTTTT
>TRBV5-1|few|TRBD2|16|TRBJ2-1
CASSSLLAGANNEQFF
TGCGCCAGCAGCTCTTTACTAGCGGGAGCGAACAATGAGCAGTTCTTC
>TRBV28|.|.|15|TRBJ1-1
CASSLDDSAFAEAFF
TGTGCCAGCAGTTTAGATGATTCTGCGTTCGCTGAAGCTTTCTTT
>TRBV7-2|.|.|15|TRBJ2-5
CASSPAGQGGETQYF
TGTGCCAGCAGCCCTGCTGGCCAGGGTGGAGAGACCCAGTACTTC
>TRBV6-5|.|TRBD1|15|TRBJ1-1
CASSYSNRGGTEAFF
TGTGCCAGCAGTTACTCGAACAGGGGTGGCACTGAAGCTTTCTTT
>TRBV11-2|.|TRBD1|15|TRBJ2-7
CASSSQDRGLYEQYF
TGTGCCAGCAGCTCCCAGGACAGGGGGCTCTACGAGCAGTACTTC
>TRBV6-5|.|.|14|TRBJ1-5
CASTEQHFVQPQHF
TGTGCCAGCACCGAACAGCATTTCGTTCAGCCCCAGCATTTT
>TRBV5-1|.|.|16|TRBJ2-6
CASSLEASGGANVLTF
TGCGCCAGCAGCTTGGAGGCGTCCGGGGGGGCCAACGTCCTGACTTTC
>TRBV5-1|few|TRBD1|16|TRBJ2-3
CASSSTDRGPGDTQYF
TGCGCCAGCAGCTCAACCGACAGGGGACCGGGAGATACGCAGTATTTT
>TRBV5-1|.|TRBD1|13|TRBJ1-2
CASSLVVDRGLTF
TGCGCCAGCAGCTTGGTGGTCGACAGGGGATTAACCTTC
>TRBV5-6|.|TRBD1|14|TRBJ2-5
CASSLVGTGETQYF
TGTGCCAGCAGCTTGGTTGGGACAGGTGAGACCCAGTACTTC
>TRBV28|.|.|12|TRBJ1-2
CASSPGVYGYTF
TGTGCCAGCAGTCCCGGTGTCTATGGCTACACCTTC
>TRBV28|few|.|13|TRBJ2-3
CASSPGGADTQYF
TGTGCCAGCAGTCCCGGGGGTGCAGATACGCAGTATTTT
>TRBV29-1|.|.|11|TRBJ2-5
CSVDRVKTQYF
TGCAGCGTTGACAGGGTAAAGACCCAGTACTTC
>TRBV28|few|.|14|TRBJ2-7
CASSLIRGSHEQYF
TGTGCCAGCAGTTTAATTCGGGGGTCCCACGAGCAGTACTTC
>TRBV4-1|.|TRBD2|16|TRBJ2-3
CASSLSGAPSTDTQYF
TGCGCCAGCAGCCTAAGCGGGGCACCTAGCACAGATACGCAGTATTTT
>TRBV6-4|.|.|16|TRBJ2-1
CASSDSWRSSYNEQFF
TGTGCCAGCAGTGACTCCTGGCGGAGCTCCTACAATGAGCAGTTCTTC